This record concerns one T cell receptor beta chain sequence. Its antigen remains unidentified. The data were obtained in a study of T cell responses to AZD1222 COVID-19 vaccine. Assay: immunoSEQ multiplex PCR; the TCRdb copy retains only in-frame clones and omits some. The sample gives about 110,000 clones, approximately 94% of which show up once; about 3.1% is in the top ten. The CDR3 has 17 amino acids. The germline V gene encodes CDR1 LNHDA and CDR2 SQIVND (reference sequence). Losses at the gene ends were 4 bases for V and 1 base for J; bases not matched to a gene: 5. General study findings and limits: CD4 TCRs associated with vaccination spanned spike, dominating at 160-218 and 743-854. Elevations in Spike-specific TCR breadth and depth followed administration of two AZD1222 doses.

The sample was peripheral blood, taken 28 days after the second AZD1222 dose. The V call is TRBV19, the J call TRBJ1-5; 12 nucleotides align to TRBD1. This TCR was recovered from an adult who received the AZD1222 COVID-19 vaccine. The CDR3 DNA reads TGTGCCAGTAGTAAGGGGACAGGGGGCGGCAGCAATCAGCCCCAGCATTTT. It yields the protein CASSKGTGGGSNQPQHF.